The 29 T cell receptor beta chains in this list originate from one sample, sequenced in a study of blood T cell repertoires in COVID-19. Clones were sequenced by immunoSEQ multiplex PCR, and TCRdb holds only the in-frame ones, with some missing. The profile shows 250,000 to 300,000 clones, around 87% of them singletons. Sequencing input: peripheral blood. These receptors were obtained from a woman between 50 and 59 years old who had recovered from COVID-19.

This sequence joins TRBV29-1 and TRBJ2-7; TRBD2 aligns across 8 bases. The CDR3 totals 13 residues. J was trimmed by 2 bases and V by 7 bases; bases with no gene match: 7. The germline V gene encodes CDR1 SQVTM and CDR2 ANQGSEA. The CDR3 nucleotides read TGCAGCGCAAGAGACGGGGGGGCCTACGAGCAGTACTTC. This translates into CSARDGGAYEQYF.

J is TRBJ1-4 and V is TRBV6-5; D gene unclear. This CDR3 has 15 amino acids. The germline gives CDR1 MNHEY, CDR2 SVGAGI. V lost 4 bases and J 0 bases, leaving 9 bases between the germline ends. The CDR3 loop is CASSLTGTTNEKLFF. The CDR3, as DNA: TGTGCCAGCAGTTTGACTGGCACAACTAATGAAAAACTGTTTTTT.

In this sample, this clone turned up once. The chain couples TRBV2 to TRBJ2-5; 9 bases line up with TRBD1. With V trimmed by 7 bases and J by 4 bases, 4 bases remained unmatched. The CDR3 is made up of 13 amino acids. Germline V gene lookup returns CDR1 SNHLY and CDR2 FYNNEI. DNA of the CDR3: TGTGCCAGCAACAGGGGGCTAGGAGAGACCCAGTACTTC. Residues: CASNRGLGETQYF.

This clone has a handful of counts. As DNA, the CDR3 is TGTGCCAGCAGCGTAGGGGCAGGGGGACAGAACACTGAAGCTTTCTTT. This codes for CASSVGAGGQNTEAFF. The V and J genes are TRBV9 and TRBJ1-1, with 7 nucleotides matching TRBD1. The CDR3 has 16 amino acids. Germline V CDR1 and CDR2: SGDLS, YYNGEE. V was pared by 0 bases and J by 1 base, with 6 bases of the junction left unmatched.

CDR3 sequence reads: CASSYPWRYPYEQYF. The CDR3 DNA reads TGTGCCAGCAGCTACCCCTGGCGGTACCCCTACGAGCAGTACTTC. The chain uses TRBV28 and TRBJ2-7; D remains unclear. Trimming removed 6 bases from V and 2 bases from J, with 17 bases in between. CDR1 is MDHEN, CDR2 SYDVKM, per germline. This CDR3 is built from 15 residues.

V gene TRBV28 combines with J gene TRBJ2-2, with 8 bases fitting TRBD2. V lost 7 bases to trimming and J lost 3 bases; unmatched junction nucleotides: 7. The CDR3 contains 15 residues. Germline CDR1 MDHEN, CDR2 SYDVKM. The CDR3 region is CASKFSGTHTGELFF. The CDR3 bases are TGTGCCAGCAAATTTAGCGGGACTCACACCGGGGAGCTGTTTTTT.

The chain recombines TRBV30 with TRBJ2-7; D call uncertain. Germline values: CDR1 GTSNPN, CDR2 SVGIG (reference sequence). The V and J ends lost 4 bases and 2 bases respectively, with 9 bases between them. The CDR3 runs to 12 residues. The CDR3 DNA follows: TGTGCCTGGAACCGCGGTACCTACGAGCAGTACTTC. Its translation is CAWNRGTYEQYF.

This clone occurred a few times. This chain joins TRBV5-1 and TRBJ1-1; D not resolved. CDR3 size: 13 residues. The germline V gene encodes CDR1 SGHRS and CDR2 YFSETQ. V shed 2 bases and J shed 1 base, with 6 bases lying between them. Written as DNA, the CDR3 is TGCGCCAGCAGCTTAGAGGGGAACACTGAAGCTTTCTTT. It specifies CASSLEGNTEAFF. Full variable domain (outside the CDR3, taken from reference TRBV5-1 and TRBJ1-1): KAGVTQTPRYLIKTRGQQVTLSCSPISGHRSVSWYQQTPGQGLQFLFEYFSETQRNKGNFPGRFSGRQFSNSRSEMNVSTLELGDSALYLCASSLEGNTEAFFGQGTRLTVV.

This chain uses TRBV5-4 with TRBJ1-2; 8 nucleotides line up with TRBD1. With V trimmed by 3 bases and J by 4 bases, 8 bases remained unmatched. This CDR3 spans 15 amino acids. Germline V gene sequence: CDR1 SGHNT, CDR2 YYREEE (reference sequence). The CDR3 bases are TGTGCCAGCAGCTCGCGGGACAGGAGCTTCTATGGCTACACCTTC. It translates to CASSSRDRSFYGYTF.

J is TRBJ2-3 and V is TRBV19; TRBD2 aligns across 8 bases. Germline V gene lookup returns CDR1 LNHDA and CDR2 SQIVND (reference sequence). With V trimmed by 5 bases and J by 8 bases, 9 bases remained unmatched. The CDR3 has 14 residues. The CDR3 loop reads CASSRDSGVGTQYF. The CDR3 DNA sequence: TGTGCCAGTAGTCGGGATAGCGGGGTTGGTACGCAGTATTTT.

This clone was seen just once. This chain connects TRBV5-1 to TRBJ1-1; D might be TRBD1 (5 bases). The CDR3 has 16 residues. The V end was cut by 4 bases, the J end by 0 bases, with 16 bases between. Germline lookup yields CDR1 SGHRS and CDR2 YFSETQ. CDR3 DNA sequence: TGCGCCAGCAGCCCCGTGGGGGGGATCTTGAACACTGAAGCTTTCTTT. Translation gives CASSPVGGILNTEAFF.

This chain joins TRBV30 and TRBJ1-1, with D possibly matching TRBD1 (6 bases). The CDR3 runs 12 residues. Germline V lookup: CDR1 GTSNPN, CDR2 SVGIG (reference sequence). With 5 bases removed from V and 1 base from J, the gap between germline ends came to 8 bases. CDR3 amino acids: CAWETGNTEAFF. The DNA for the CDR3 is TGTGCCTGGGAGACAGGGAACACTGAAGCTTTCTTT.

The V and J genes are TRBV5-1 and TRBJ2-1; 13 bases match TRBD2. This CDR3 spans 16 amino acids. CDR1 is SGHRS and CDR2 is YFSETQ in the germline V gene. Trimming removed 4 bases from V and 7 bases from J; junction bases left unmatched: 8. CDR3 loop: CASSPWTSGSSNEQFF. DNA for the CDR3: TGCGCCAGCAGCCCCTGGACTAGCGGGAGTTCAAATGAGCAGTTCTTC.

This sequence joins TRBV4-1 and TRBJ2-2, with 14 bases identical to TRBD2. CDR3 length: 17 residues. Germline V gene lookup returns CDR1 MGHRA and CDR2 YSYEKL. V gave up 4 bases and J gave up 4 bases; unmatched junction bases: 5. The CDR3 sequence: CASSRETSGGVTGELFF. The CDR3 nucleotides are TGCGCCAGCAGCCGAGAGACTAGCGGGGGGGTCACCGGGGAGCTGTTTTTT.

The CDR3 region is CASTQTGNTEAFF. The CDR3 DNA reads as TGTGCCAGCACTCAGACAGGGAACACTGAAGCTTTCTTT. This chain joins TRBV6-5 and TRBJ1-1; D might be TRBD1 (6 bases). The CDR3 contains 13 residues. The V gene's germline CDR1 is MNHEY and CDR2 SVGAGI. V shed 7 bases and J shed 1 base, with 10 bases lying between them.

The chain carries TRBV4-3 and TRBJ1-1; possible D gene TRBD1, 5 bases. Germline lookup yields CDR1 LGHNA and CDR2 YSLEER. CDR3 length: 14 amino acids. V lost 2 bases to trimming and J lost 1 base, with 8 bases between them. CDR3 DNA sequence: TGCGCCAGCAGCCAAAGGGGTGGGAACACTGAAGCTTTCTTT. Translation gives CASSQRGGNTEAFF.

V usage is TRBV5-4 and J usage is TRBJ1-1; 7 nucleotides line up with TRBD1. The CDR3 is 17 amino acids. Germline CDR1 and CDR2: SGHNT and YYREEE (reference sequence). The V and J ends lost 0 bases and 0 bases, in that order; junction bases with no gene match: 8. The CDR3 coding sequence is TGTGCCAGCAGCTTGGGTCAGGGGGATTACATGAACACTGAAGCTTTCTTT. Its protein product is CASSLGQGDYMNTEAFF.

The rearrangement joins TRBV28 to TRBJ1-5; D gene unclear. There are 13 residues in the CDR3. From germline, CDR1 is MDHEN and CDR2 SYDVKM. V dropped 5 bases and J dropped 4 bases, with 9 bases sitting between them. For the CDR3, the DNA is TGTGCCAGCAGTAGCGCCTCAAATCAGCCCCAGCATTTT. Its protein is CASSSASNQPQHF.

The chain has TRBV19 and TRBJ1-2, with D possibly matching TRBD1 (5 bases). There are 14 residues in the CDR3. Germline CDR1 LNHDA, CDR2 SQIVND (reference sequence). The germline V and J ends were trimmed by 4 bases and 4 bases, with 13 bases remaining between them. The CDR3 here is CASSTLQDFYGYTF. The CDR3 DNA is TGTGCCAGTAGTACTTTACAGGATTTCTATGGCTACACCTTC.

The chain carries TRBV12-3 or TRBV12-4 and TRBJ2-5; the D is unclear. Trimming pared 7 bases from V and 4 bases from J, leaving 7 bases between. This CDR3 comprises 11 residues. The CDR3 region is CASKQSETQYF. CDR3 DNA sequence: TGTGCCAGCAAGCAATCAGAGACCCAGTACTTC.

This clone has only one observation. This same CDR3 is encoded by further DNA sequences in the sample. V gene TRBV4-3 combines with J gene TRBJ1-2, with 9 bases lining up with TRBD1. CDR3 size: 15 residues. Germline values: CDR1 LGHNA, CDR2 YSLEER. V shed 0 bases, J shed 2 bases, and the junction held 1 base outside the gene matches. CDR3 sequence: CASSQDDRGNYGYTF. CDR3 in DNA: TGCGCCAGCAGCCAAGACGACAGGGGGAACTATGGCTACACCTTC.

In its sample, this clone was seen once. CDR3 amino acids: CASSSYRVNTEAFF. Here the CDR3 DNA reads TGTGCCAGCAGCTCATACAGGGTCAACACTGAAGCTTTCTTT. J is TRBJ1-1 and V is TRBV7-2, with a weak D call TRBD1 (6 bases). Trimming pared 4 bases from V and 2 bases from J, leaving 11 bases between. The length of the CDR3 is 14 residues. Looked up from germline, CDR1 is SGHTA and CDR2 is FQGNSA.

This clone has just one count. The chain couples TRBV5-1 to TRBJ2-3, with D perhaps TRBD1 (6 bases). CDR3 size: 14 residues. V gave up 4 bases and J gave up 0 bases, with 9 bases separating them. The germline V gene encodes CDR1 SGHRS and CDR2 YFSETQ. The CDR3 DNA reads TGCGCCAGCAGCACGGACAGCAGCACAGATACGCAGTATTTT. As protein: CASSTDSSTDTQYF.

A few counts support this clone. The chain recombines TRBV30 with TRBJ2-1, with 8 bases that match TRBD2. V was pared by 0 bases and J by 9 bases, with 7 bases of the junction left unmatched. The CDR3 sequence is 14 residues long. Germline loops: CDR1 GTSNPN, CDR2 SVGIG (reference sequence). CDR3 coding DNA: TGTGCCTGGAGTGTACTCGGGGGGGCCGGTGAGCAGTTCTTC. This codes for CAWSVLGGAGEQFF.

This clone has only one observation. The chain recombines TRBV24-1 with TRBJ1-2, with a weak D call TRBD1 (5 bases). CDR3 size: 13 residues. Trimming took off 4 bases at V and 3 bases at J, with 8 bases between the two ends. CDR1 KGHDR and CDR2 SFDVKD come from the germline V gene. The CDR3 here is CATSDRGDYGYTF. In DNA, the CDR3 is TGTGCCACCAGTGACCGGGGGGACTATGGCTACACCTTC.

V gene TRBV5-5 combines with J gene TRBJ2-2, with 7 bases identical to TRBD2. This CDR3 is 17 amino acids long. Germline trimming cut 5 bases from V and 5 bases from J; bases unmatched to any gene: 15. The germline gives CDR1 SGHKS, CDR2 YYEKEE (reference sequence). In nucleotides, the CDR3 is TGTGCCAGCAGACTTCAAAGCGGGACTTCGACGACCGGGGAGCTGTTTTTT. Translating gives CASRLQSGTSTTGELFF.

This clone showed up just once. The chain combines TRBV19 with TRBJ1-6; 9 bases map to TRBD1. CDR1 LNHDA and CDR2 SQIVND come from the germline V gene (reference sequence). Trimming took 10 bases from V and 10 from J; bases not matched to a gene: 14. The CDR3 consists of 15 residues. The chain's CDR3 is CATSDAGTGRSPLHF. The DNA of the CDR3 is TGTGCCACTTCGGATGCCGGGACAGGGAGATCACCCCTCCACTTT.

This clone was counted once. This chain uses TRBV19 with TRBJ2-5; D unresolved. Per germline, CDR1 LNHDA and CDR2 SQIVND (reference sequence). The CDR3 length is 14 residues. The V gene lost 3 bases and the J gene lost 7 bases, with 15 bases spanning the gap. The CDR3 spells CASSIGPESGTQYF. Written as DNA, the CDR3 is TGTGCCAGTAGTATCGGCCCGGAATCAGGGACCCAGTACTTC. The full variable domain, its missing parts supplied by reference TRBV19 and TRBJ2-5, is DGGITQSPKYLFRKEGQNVTLSCEQNLNHDAMYWYRQDPGQGLRLIYYSQIVNDFQKGDIAEGYSVSREKKESFPLTVTSAQKNPTAFYLCASSIGPESGTQYFGPGTRLLVL.

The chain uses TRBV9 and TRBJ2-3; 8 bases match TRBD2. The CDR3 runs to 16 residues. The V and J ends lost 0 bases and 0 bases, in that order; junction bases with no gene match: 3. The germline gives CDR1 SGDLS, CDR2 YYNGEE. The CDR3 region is CASSVGERGSTDTQYF. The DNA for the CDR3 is TGTGCCAGCAGCGTAGGGGAGCGGGGGAGCACAGATACGCAGTATTTT.